This TCR beta chain was observed in a study of cytomegalovirus exposure and HLA in healthy donors. Germline V gene lookup returns CDR1 ENHRY and CDR2 SYGVKD. The CDR3 has 15 amino acids. Trimming removed 3 bases at V and 1 base at J, with 9 bases between. Primers included in the PCR were 60 Vbeta and 13 Jbeta primers. TCRdb's table, derived via immunoSEQ multiplex PCR, lists solely in-frame clones and lacks some. The table records over 100,000 clones, around three quarters of them present only once. Material for sequencing was PBMCs. The TCR sequence derives from a man younger than 45 in good health and CMV-seropositive. The chain is built from TRBV10-3 and TRBJ2-2; unclear D gene. The chain's CDR3 is CAISDTPLNTGELFF. The CDR3 DNA sequence: TGTGCCATCAGTGACACACCGCTGAACACCGGGGAGCTGTTTTTT.